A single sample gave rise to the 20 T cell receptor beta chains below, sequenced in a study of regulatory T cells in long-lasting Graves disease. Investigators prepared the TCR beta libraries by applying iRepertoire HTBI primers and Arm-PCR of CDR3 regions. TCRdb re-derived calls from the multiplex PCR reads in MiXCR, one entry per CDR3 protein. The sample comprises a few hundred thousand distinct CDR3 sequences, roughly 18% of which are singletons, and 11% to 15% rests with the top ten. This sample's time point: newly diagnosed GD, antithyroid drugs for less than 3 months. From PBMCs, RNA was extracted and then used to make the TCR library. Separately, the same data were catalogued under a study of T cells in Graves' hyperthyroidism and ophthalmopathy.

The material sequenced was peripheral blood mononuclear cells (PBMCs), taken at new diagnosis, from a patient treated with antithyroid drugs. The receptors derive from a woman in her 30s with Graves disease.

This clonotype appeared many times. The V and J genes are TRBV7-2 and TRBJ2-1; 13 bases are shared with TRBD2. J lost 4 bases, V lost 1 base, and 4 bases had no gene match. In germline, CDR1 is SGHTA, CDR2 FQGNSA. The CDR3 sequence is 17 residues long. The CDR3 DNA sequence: TGTGCCAGCAGCTTAGGGGCGACTAGCGGGGGGTACAATGAGCAGTTCTTC. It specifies CASSLGATSGGYNEQFF.

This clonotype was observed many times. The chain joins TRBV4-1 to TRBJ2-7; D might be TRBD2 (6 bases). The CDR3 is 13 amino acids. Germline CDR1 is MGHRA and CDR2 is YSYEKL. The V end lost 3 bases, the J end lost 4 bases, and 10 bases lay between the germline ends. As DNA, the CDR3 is TGCGCCAGCAGCCAGGGGAGGACTTACGAGCAGTACTTC. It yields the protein CASSQGRTYEQYF.

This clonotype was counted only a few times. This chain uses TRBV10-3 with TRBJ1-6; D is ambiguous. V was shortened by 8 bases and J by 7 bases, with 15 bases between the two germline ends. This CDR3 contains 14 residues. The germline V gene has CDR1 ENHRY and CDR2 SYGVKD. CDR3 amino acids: CAIGRGSLNSPLHF. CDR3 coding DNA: TGTGCCATCGGACGAGGCAGCTTAAATTCACCCCTCCACTTT.

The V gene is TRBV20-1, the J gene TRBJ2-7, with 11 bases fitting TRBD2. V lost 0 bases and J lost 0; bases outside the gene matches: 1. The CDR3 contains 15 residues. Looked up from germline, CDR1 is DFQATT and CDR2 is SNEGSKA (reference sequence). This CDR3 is CSARDSGGASYEQYF. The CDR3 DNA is TGCAGTGCTAGAGATAGCGGGGGGGCCTCCTACGAGCAGTACTTC.

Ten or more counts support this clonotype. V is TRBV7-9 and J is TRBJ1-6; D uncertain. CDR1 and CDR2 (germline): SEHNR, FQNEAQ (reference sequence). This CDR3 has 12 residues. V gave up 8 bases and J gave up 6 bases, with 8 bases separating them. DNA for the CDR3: TGTGCCAGCGGATTGACTAATTCACCCCTCCACTTT. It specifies CASGLTNSPLHF.

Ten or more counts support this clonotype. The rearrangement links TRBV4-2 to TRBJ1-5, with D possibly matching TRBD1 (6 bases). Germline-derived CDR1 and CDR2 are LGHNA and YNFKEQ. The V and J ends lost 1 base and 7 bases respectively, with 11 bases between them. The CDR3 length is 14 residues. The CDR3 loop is CASSQGGGDQPQHF. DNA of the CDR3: TGTGCCAGCAGCCAAGGTGGGGGCGACCAGCCCCAGCATTTT.

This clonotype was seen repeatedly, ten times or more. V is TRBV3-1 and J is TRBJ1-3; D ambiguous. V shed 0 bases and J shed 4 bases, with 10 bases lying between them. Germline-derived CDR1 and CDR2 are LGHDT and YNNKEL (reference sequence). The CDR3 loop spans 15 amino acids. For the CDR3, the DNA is TGTGCCAGCAGCCAAGATCCGGTTTCGGGAAACACCATATATTTT. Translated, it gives CASSQDPVSGNTIYF.

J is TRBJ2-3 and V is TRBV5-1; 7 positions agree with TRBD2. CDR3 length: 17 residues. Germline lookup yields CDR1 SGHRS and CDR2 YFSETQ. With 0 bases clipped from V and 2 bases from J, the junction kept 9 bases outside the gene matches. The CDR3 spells CASSLEMVGRNTDTQYF. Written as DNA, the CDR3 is TGCGCCAGCAGCTTGGAGATGGTCGGGAGGAACACAGATACGCAGTATTTT.

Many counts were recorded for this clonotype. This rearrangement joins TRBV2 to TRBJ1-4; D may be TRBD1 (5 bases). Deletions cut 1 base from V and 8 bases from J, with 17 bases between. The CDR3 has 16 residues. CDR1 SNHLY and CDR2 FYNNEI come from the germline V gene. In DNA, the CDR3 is TGTGCCAGCAGTGAAGTAGGGGCCGCCCGGGGAGAAAAACTGTTTTTT. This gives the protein CASSEVGAARGEKLFF.

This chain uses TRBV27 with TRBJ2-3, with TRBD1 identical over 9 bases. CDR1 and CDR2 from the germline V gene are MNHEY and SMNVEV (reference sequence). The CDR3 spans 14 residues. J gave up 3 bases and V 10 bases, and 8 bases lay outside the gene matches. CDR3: CATMVQGATDTQYF. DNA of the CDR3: TGTGCCACCATGGTACAGGGGGCAACAGATACGCAGTATTTT.

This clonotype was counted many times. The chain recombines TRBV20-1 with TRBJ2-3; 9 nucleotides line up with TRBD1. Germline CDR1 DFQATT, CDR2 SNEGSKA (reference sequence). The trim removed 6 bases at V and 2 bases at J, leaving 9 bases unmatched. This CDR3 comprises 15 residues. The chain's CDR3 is CSAEPGQGPTDTQYF. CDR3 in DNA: TGCAGTGCCGAACCGGGACAGGGTCCCACAGATACGCAGTATTTT.

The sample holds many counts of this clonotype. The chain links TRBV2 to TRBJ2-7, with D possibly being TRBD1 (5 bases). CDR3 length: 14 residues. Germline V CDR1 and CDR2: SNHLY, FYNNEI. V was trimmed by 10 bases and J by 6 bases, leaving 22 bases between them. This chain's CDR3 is CATPGWAGRTEQYF. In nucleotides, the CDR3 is TGTGCCACCCCCGGTTGGGCAGGGCGTACCGAGCAGTACTTC.

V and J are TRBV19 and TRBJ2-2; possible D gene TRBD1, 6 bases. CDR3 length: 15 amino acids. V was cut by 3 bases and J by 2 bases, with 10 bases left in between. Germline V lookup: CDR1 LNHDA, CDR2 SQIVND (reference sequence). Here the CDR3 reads CASSMGTLNTGELFF. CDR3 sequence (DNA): TGTGCCAGTAGTATGGGGACACTTAACACCGGGGAGCTGTTTTTT.

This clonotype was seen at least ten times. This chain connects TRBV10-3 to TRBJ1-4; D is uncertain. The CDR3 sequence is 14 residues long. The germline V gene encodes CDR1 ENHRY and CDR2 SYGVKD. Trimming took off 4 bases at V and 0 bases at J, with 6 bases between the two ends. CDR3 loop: CAISASATNEKLFF. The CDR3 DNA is TGTGCCATCAGTGCAAGTGCAACTAATGAAAAACTGTTTTTT.

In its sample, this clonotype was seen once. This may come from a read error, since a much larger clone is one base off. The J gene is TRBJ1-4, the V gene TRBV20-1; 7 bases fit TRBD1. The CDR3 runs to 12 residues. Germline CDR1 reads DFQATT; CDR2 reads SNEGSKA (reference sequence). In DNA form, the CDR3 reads TGCAGTGCGACGACAGGGACTGAAAAACTGTTGTTT. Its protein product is CSATTGTEKLLF.

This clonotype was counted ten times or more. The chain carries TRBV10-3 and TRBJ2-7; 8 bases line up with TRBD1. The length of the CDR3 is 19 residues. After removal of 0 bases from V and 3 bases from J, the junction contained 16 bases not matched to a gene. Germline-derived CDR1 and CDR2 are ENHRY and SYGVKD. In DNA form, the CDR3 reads TGTGCCATCAGTGAGTCTACGCTTCGTTTGGGGACAGGTCACTACGAGCAGTACTTC. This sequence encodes CAISESTLRLGTGHYEQYF.

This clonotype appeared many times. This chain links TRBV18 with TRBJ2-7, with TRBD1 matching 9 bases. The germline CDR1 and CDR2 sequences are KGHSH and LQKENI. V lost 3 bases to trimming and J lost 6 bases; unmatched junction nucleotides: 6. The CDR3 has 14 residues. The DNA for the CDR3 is TGTGCCAGCTCACCCGGGACAGGGTACCTCGAGCAGTACTTC. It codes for CASSPGTGYLEQYF.

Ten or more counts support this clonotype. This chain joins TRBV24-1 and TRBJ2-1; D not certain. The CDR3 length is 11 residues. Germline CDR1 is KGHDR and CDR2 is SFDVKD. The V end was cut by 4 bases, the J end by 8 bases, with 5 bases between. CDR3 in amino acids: CATSEGDEQFF. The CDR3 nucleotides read TGTGCCACCAGTGAAGGCGATGAGCAGTTCTTC.

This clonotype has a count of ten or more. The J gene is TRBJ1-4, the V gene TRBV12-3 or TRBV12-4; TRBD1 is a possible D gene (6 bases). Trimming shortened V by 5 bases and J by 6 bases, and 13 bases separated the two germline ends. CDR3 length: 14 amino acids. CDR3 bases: TGTGCCAGCAGTCCCCGAGGGGGAGATGAAAAACTGTTTTTT. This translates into CASSPRGGDEKLFF.

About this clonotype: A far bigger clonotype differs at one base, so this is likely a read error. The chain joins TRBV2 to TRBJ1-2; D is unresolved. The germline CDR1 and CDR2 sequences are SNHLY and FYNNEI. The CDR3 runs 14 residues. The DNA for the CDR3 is TGTGCCAGCAGCCGGACGGAAATCAACTATGGCCACACCTTC. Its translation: CASSRTEINYGHTF.